Sequencing of this T cell receptor beta chain was carried out in a study of identical twins. The donor group consisted entirely of healthy Caucasians. Study-wide points: Cord blood's abundant beta clonotypes had fewer insertions, unlike memory repertoires.

Germline V lookup: CDR1 SEHNR, CDR2 FQNEAQ (reference sequence). This CDR3 region has 12 residues. The V end lost 5 bases, the J end lost 10 bases, and 12 bases lay between the germline ends. This clonotype was seen only once. The antigen is unknown. TCRdb re-derived calls from the 5' RACE reads in MiXCR, one entry per CDR3 protein. The sample has 500,000 to 600,000 distinct CDR3 sequences; roughly a fifth are singletons. These data are also associated with another study on T cells expressing NK-cell markers. That source notes: Clones of NKG2C+ T cells that had expanded were of unclear HCMV specificity.

The sequenced sample consisted of CD4+ T cells sorted from blood. V gene TRBV7-9 combines with J gene TRBJ2-1; possibly TRBD1 for D (6 bases). This TCR was sampled from a woman younger than 35 in good health. CDR3 in amino acids: CASSHPGAEQFF. CDR3 nucleotides: TGTGCCAGCAGCCACCCAGGGGCCGAGCAGTTCTTC.